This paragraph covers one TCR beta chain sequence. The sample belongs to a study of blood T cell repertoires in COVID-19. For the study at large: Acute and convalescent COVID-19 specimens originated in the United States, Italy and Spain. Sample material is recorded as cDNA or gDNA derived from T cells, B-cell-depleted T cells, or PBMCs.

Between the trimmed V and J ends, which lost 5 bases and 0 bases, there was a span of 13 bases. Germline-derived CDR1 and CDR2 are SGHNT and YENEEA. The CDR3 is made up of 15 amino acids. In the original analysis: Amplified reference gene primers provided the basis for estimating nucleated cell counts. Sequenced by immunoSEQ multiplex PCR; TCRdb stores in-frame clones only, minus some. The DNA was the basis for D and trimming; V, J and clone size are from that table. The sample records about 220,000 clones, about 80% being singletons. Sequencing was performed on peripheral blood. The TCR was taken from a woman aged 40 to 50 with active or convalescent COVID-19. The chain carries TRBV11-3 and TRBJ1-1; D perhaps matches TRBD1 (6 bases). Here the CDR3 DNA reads TGTGCCAGCAGCCCCGGACAGCCTTTGAACACTGAAGCTTTCTTT. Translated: CASSPGQPLNTEAFF.